What follows are 22 T cell receptor beta chains derived from one specimen sequenced in a study of a mutant IDH1 vaccine in newly diagnosed glioma. Time point meaning: week 23, last vaccination. A single vaccine dose contained 300 ug of mutant IDH1 20-mer peptide, and topical imiquimod was used with it. Repertoires were generated with immunoSEQ multiplex PCR, while TCRdb's copy carries only in-frame clones and drops some. The repertoire holds around 30,000 clones, with approximately 80% as singletons. These receptors are not linked to any known antigen. Material: PBMCs, obtained from a glioma patient whose treatment included an IDH1 peptide vaccine. These receptors originate from a woman between 18 and 29 years old with glioma.

CDR3 in amino acids: CASSFRLGETEKLFF. CDR3 in DNA: TGTGCCAGCAGCTTTCGTCTCGGAGAGACGGAAAAACTGTTTTTT. V and J are TRBV5-6 and TRBJ1-4, with D unresolved. This CDR3 comprises 15 residues. CDR1 is SGHDT, CDR2 YYEEEE, per germline. V shed 2 bases and J shed 8 bases, with 16 bases lying between them.

The chain joins TRBV30 to TRBJ2-1, with D possibly being TRBD2 (6 bases). Germline V gene sequence: CDR1 GTSNPN, CDR2 SVGIG (reference sequence). The CDR3 consists of 13 residues. The V and J ends lost 8 bases and 4 bases respectively, with 15 bases between them. CDR3 amino acids: CAAHSDYYNEQFF. The CDR3 DNA reads TGTGCCGCTCACTCGGACTATTACAATGAGCAGTTCTTC.

This clone was detected once. The chain has TRBV5-1 and TRBJ1-5, with unresolved D. V was pared by 0 bases and J by 4 bases, with 5 bases between. Per germline, CDR1 SGHRS and CDR2 YFSETQ. CDR3 size: 13 residues. This chain's CDR3 is CASSLEPNQPQHF. The CDR3 nucleotides are TGCGCCAGCAGCTTGGAACCTAATCAGCCCCAGCATTTT.

The sample holds one count of this clone. A junction boundary mismatches the germline segment, possibly from a read error. The chain couples TRBV2 to TRBJ2-5; TRBD2 matches 8 bases. Germline lookup yields CDR1 SNHLY and CDR2 FYNNEI. This CDR3 comprises 14 residues. CDR3 sequence: CASRDGRVQETQYF. For the CDR3, the DNA is TGTGCCAGCCGTGACGGGAGGGTGCAAGAGACCCAGTACTTC.

The chain joins TRBV9 to TRBJ1-4; TRBD1 might be the D (6 bases). Germline V lookup: CDR1 SGDLS, CDR2 YYNGEE. The ends were cut back, 0 bases at V and 7 bases at J, with 13 bases in the middle. CDR3 size: 15 residues. DNA for the CDR3: TGTGCCAGCAGCGTAGGACCTCTCAGGGGTGAAAAACTGTTTTTT. Protein sequence: CASSVGPLRGEKLFF.

The V gene is TRBV5-4, the J gene TRBJ1-5, with D uncertain. This CDR3 region has 15 residues. Germline CDR1 is SGHNT and CDR2 is YYREEE (reference sequence). V was shortened by 0 bases and J by 1 base, with 8 bases between the two germline ends. The CDR3 sequence: CASSLGGRSNQPQHF. The CDR3 DNA reads TGTGCCAGCAGCTTGGGGGGTCGGAGCAATCAGCCCCAGCATTTT.

The V and J genes are TRBV7-2 and TRBJ1-3; D gene uncertain. Trimming removed 1 base from V and 9 bases from J, with 10 bases in between. The CDR3 sequence is 13 residues long. CDR1 is SGHTA and CDR2 is FQGNSA in the germline V gene. CDR3 in amino acids: CASSLDPTATIYF. CDR3 nucleotides: TGTGCCAGCAGCTTAGACCCCACAGCCACCATATATTTT.

The chain joins TRBV29-1 to TRBJ1-4; D gene unclear. There are 13 residues in the CDR3. Per the germline V gene, CDR1 is SQVTM and CDR2 is ANQGSEA. Trimming pared 5 bases from V and 0 bases from J, leaving 7 bases between. The CDR3, as DNA: TGCAGCGTTCGGACCGCAACTAATGAAAAACTGTTTTTT. Its translation: CSVRTATNEKLFF.

Worth noting for this clone: The junction shows a germline mismatch at one end, possibly a read error. The gene calls are TRBV7-7 and TRBJ2-7, with TRBD1 identical over 7 bases. CDR3 size: 13 residues. Per germline, CDR1 SSHAT and CDR2 FNYEAQ (reference sequence). Here the CDR3 reads CASSPRQGHEQYF. The CDR3 nucleotides are TGTGCTAGCAGCCCGCGACAGGGCCACGAGCAGTACTTC.

The gene calls are TRBV7-2 and TRBJ1-5; the D is unclear. CDR3 length: 15 residues. The ends were cut back, 5 bases at V and 4 bases at J, with 15 bases in the middle. Germline V gene sequence: CDR1 SGHTA, CDR2 FQGNSA. The CDR3 loop is CASSPSIAGNQPQHF. CDR3 bases: TGTGCCAGCAGCCCCTCGATCGCGGGGAATCAGCCCCAGCATTTT.

The J gene is TRBJ2-5, the V gene TRBV5-1; 9 positions agree with TRBD1. This CDR3 spans 16 amino acids. CDR1 and CDR2 from the germline V gene are SGHRS and YFSETQ. Trimming at V came to 0 bases and at J to 5 bases, leaving 8 bases not matched to a gene. The CDR3 DNA follows: TGCGCCAGCAGCTTGGGGGACAGGGTTTTAACGGAGACCCAGTACTTC. Amino acid sequence: CASSLGDRVLTETQYF.

The V gene is TRBV7-9, the J gene TRBJ1-2; D may be TRBD1 (5 bases). Germline V gives CDR1 SEHNR, CDR2 FQNEAQ (reference sequence). The CDR3 has 14 amino acids. Trimming removed 5 bases from V and 0 bases from J, with 10 bases in between. This CDR3 is CASSLQTANYGYTF. The CDR3 DNA reads TGTGCCAGCAGCCTCCAGACAGCTAACTATGGCTACACCTTC.

This clone was seen more than once but under ten times. The chain is built from TRBV19 and TRBJ1-1; 11 bases align to TRBD1. Germline V gene lookup returns CDR1 LNHDA and CDR2 SQIVND (reference sequence). CDR3 length: 18 residues. The junction had 13 bases not matched to a gene; V was cut back by 3 bases and J by 4 bases. The CDR3 spells CASSMRMGGTGGSTEAFF. DNA of the CDR3: TGTGCCAGTAGTATGCGTATGGGTGGGACAGGGGGAAGCACTGAAGCTTTCTTT.

The V call is TRBV5-4, the J call TRBJ2-5; a weak D match, TRBD2 (6 bases). Trimming left V 4 bases short and J 4 bases short, with 17 bases between. Germline CDR1 is SGHNT and CDR2 is YYREEE (reference sequence). The length of the CDR3 is 15 residues. CDR3 in amino acids: CASSPDRGGRETQYF. In DNA, the CDR3 is TGTGCCAGCAGCCCCGACCGTGGAGGGAGAGAGACCCAGTACTTC. Looking up the rest from reference TRBV5-4 and TRBJ2-5 gives the full variable domain: ETGVTQSPTHLIKTRGQQVTLRCSSQSGHNTVSWYQQALGQGPQFIFQYYREEENGRGNFPPRFSGLQFPNYSSELNVNALELDDSALYLCASSPDRGGRETQYFGPGTRLLVL.

J is TRBJ2-1 and V is TRBV29-1; weak D call: TRBD2 (6 bases). V was clipped by 4 bases and J by 4 bases, with 11 bases between them. CDR1 is SQVTM and CDR2 is ANQGSEA in the germline V gene. This CDR3 spans 13 amino acids. CDR3 amino acids: CSVAGRTYNEQFF. The CDR3 nucleotides are TGCAGCGTTGCCGGGAGAACATACAATGAGCAGTTCTTC.

The chain joins TRBV9 to TRBJ2-7; D possibly uses TRBD1 or TRBD2 (5 bases each). The CDR3 is 15 residues long. Germline V lookup: CDR1 SGDLS, CDR2 YYNGEE. V lost 2 bases and J lost 0, with 12 bases in between. As DNA, the CDR3 is TGTGCCAGCAGCGTTGGGACGGGAATCTCCTACGAGCAGTACTTC. Its translation: CASSVGTGISYEQYF.

The chain couples TRBV4-3 to TRBJ2-7; D remains ambiguous. The CDR3 sequence is 15 residues long. V was shortened by 0 bases and J by 0 bases, with 9 bases between the two germline ends. Per germline, CDR1 LGHNA and CDR2 YSLEER. CDR3 in DNA: TGCGCCAGCAGCCAAGACGGGCTGGGCTCCTACGAGCAGTACTTC. Translation: CASSQDGLGSYEQYF.

V and J are TRBV7-2 and TRBJ1-2, with a possible D match to TRBD1 (6 bases). V shed 5 bases and J shed 3 bases, with 19 bases lying between them. This CDR3 is 16 amino acids long. Germline-derived CDR1 and CDR2 are SGHTA and FQGNSA. The CDR3 sequence is CASSPDRDTRDYGYTF. For the CDR3, the DNA is TGTGCCAGCAGCCCGGACCGGGACACCCGGGACTATGGCTACACCTTC.

This rearrangement joins TRBV7-9 to TRBJ2-3; TRBD2 might be the D (6 bases). CDR3 length: 13 amino acids. The germline V and J ends were trimmed by 5 bases and 8 bases, with 14 bases remaining between them. Per the germline V gene, CDR1 is SEHNR and CDR2 is FQNEAQ (reference sequence). Here the CDR3 DNA reads TGTGCCAGCAGCCCGGGGACTTTCGGTACGCAGTATTTT. Amino acids: CASSPGTFGTQYF.

The chain uses TRBV5-6 and TRBJ1-2; D gene unclear. The CDR3 consists of 14 residues. The V gene's germline CDR1 is SGHDT and CDR2 YYEEEE. Trimming removed 0 bases from V and 0 bases from J, with 6 bases in between. CDR3 bases: TGTGCCAGCAGCTTGGCCAGAGCTAACTATGGCTACACCTTC. It yields the protein CASSLARANYGYTF.

The rearrangement uses TRBV4-1 and TRBJ1-1, with 8 positions matching TRBD1. J gave up 6 bases and V 4 bases, and 4 bases lay outside the gene matches. Germline V lookup: CDR1 MGHRA, CDR2 YSYEKL. This CDR3 is built from 13 residues. CDR3 nucleotides: TGCGCCAGCAGCCGAATACAGGGGGCTGAAGCTTTCTTT. Its protein is CASSRIQGAEAFF.

In this sample, this clone turned up once. The chain employs TRBV2 and TRBJ1-1; 11 bases map to TRBD1. Germline V gives CDR1 SNHLY, CDR2 FYNNEI. The junction had 2 bases not matched to a gene; V was cut back by 6 bases and J by 2 bases. There are 14 residues in the CDR3. The CDR3 DNA follows: TGTGCCAGCAGCGGACAGGGGGCAAACACTGAAGCTTTCTTT. Translating gives CASSGQGANTEAFF.